The clone carrying this T cell receptor beta chain has just a few counts. The data belong to a study of blood T cell repertoires in COVID-19. The germline V gene encodes CDR1 SGHNT and CDR2 YYREEE (reference sequence). Losses at the gene ends were 4 bases for V and 5 bases for J; bases not matched to a gene: 5. This CDR3 is built from 13 residues. While infection was still active, Seattle patients were enrolled and then followed longitudinally. Original processing notes: Reference gene primers were amplified, and this amplification served to estimate nucleated cell counts. The repertoire was sequenced with immunoSEQ multiplex PCR; TCRdb's copy has only in-frame clones and lacks some. The V and J calls and clone size are taken from that table; D and trimming were inferred from the DNA. The sample yields a few hundred thousand clones, 75% to 85% seen once.

Source material: peripheral blood. The chain employs TRBV5-4 and TRBJ1-1; TRBD1 matches at 7 bases. This clonotype was obtained from a woman aged 70-85 years with COVID-19, enrolled during active disease. The CDR3 DNA is TGTGCCAGCAGCGGCGGACAGGTGACTGAAGCTTTCTTT. This translates into CASSGGQVTEAFF.